A single sample gave rise to the 30 T cell receptor beta chains below, sequenced in a study of somatic mutations in cytotoxic T cells in rheumatoid arthritis. Some clones are missing from TCRdb's copy, which holds only in-frame ones; the method was immunoSEQ multiplex PCR. The profile shows about 25,000 clones, over 65% of them singletons. The sample consisted of CD8+ T cells sorted from blood. The receptors derive from a woman under 30 in good health.

In its sample, this clone was seen once. The V call is TRBV9, the J call TRBJ1-1; the D gene is possibly TRBD1 (6 bases). V was cut by 3 bases and J by 2 bases, with 14 bases left in between. The germline CDR1 and CDR2 sequences are SGDLS and YYNGEE. The CDR3 extends over 15 amino acids. DNA of the CDR3: TGTGCCAGCAGCGCGCACGGGGGGCTTAACACTGAAGCTTTCTTT. Translation gives CASSAHGGLNTEAFF.

The chain joins TRBV5-1 to TRBJ2-3; D tentatively fits TRBD1 or TRBD2 (5 bases each). Trimming cost V 2 bases and J 2 bases, with 12 bases left between them. From germline, CDR1 is SGHRS and CDR2 YFSETQ. The CDR3 is 15 residues long. CDR3: CASSLEGPYTDTQYF. DNA for the CDR3: TGCGCCAGCAGCTTAGAGGGACCTTACACAGATACGCAGTATTTT.

This chain links TRBV7-9 with TRBJ2-5; D not resolved. The length of the CDR3 is 13 residues. Germline V lookup: CDR1 SEHNR, CDR2 FQNEAQ (reference sequence). Trimming pared 1 base from V and 5 bases from J, leaving 8 bases between. CDR3 amino acids: CASSLGGEETQYF. The CDR3 DNA is TGTGCCAGCAGCTTAGGCGGTGAGGAGACCCAGTACTTC.

The rearrangement links TRBV6-1 to TRBJ2-1, with TRBD2 as a possible D gene (6 bases). V lost 6 bases to trimming and J lost 8 bases, with 17 bases between them. Germline assignment: CDR1 MNHNS and CDR2 SASEGT. This CDR3 region has 14 residues. CDR3 protein: CASSPTRRVDEQFF. The CDR3 DNA reads TGTGCCAGCAGCCCGACTAGAAGGGTGGATGAGCAGTTCTTC.

J is TRBJ2-7 and V is TRBV4-1; 13 positions agree with TRBD2. Germline trimming cut 1 base from V and 2 bases from J; bases unmatched to any gene: 2. Germline CDR1 is MGHRA and CDR2 is YSYEKL. The CDR3 is 16 residues long. In DNA form, the CDR3 reads TGCGCCAGCAGCCAAGGAGGACTAGCGGGAGCCTACGAGCAGTACTTC. This gives the protein CASSQGGLAGAYEQYF.

This chain connects TRBV10-3 to TRBJ2-1, with D unclear. The germline V gene has CDR1 ENHRY and CDR2 SYGVKD. This CDR3 has 14 amino acids. V was trimmed by 6 bases and J by 2 bases, leaving 11 bases between them. The CDR3 is CAISVTITYNEQFF. The DNA of the CDR3 is TGTGCCATCAGCGTGACCATCACCTACAATGAGCAGTTCTTC.

The rearrangement joins TRBV10-2 to TRBJ2-2, with TRBD2 matching over 7 bases. CDR1 and CDR2 from the germline V gene are WSHSY and SAAADI. The CDR3 is 15 residues long. The V segment lost 4 bases and the J segment 5 bases; nucleotides outside the gene matches: 7. CDR3 bases: TGCGCCAGCAGTGGGGGGGGAATACTTACCGGGGAGCTGTTTTTT. As protein: CASSGGGILTGELFF.

This chain links TRBV7-8 with TRBJ1-5; 12 bases agree with TRBD1. The trim removed 6 bases at V and 2 bases at J, leaving 11 bases unmatched. The CDR3 contains 18 residues. CDR1 SGHVS and CDR2 FQNEAQ come from the germline V gene. CDR3 nucleotide sequence: TGTGCCAGCAGTTCTGGTAGGGACAGGGGGCCTGGCAATCAGCCCCAGCATTTT. Amino acid sequence: CASSSGRDRGPGNQPQHF.

The rearrangement uses TRBV28 and TRBJ2-2; 8 bases line up with TRBD1. Germline V lookup: CDR1 MDHEN, CDR2 SYDVKM. The junction had 8 bases not matched to a gene; V was cut back by 3 bases and J by 8 bases. The CDR3 contains 15 residues. The CDR3 DNA reads TGTGCCAGCAGTTTGCCCAGGGGGCTTCGGGGGGAGCTGTTTTTT. It codes for CASSLPRGLRGELFF.

The rearrangement uses TRBV7-2 and TRBJ1-4, with D possibly being TRBD1 (6 bases). This CDR3 comprises 15 residues. The germline V gene encodes CDR1 SGHTA and CDR2 FQGNSA. V lost 5 bases, J lost 8 bases, and 18 bases lay in between. The CDR3 sequence is CASSHPRGPDEKLFF. In nucleotides, the CDR3 is TGTGCCAGCAGCCACCCCAGGGGCCCGGACGAAAAACTGTTTTTT. The full variable domain, its missing parts supplied by reference TRBV7-2 and TRBJ1-4, is GAGVSQSPSNKVTEKGKDVELRCDPISGHTALYWYRQSLGQGLEFLIYFQGNSAPDKSGLPSDRFSAERTGGSVSTLTIQRTQQEDSAVYLCASSHPRGPDEKLFFGSGTQLSVL.

This clone was counted a few times. CDR3 bases: TGTGCCAGTAGTCCTCACGGGGATGGCTACACCTTC. It specifies CASSPHGDGYTF. The rearrangement uses TRBV19 and TRBJ1-2; D unclear. Trimming took 5 bases from V and 6 from J, leaving 10 bases between them. Germline lookup yields CDR1 LNHDA and CDR2 SQIVND (reference sequence). The CDR3 spans 12 residues. The full variable domain, with the rest looked up from reference TRBV19 and TRBJ1-2, is DGGITQSPKYLFRKEGQNVTLSCEQNLNHDAMYWYRQDPGQGLRLIYYSQIVNDFQKGDIAEGYSVSREKKESFPLTVTSAQKNPTAFYLCASSPHGDGYTFGSGTRLTVV.

This chain uses TRBV6-5 with TRBJ1-6; 8 nucleotides align to TRBD1. The germline V gene encodes CDR1 MNHEY and CDR2 SVGAGI. The J segment lost 8 bases and the V segment lost 6 bases, leaving 6 bases of the junction unmatched. The CDR3 length is 14 residues. CDR3 coding DNA: TGTGCCAGCAGCGGACAGGGCCCTTATTCACCCCTCCACTTT. Translated: CASSGQGPYSPLHF.

The chain combines TRBV27 with TRBJ2-2, with a weak D call TRBD1 (5 bases). CDR3 length: 12 amino acids. Germline CDR1 and CDR2: MNHEY and SMNVEV (reference sequence). The V gene lost 6 bases and the J gene lost 7 bases, with 9 bases spanning the gap. The CDR3 loop reads CASRQGVGELFF. Here the CDR3 DNA reads TGTGCCAGCAGACAAGGGGTCGGGGAGCTGTTTTTT.

This chain links TRBV4-1 with TRBJ1-1; D is uncertain. This CDR3 comprises 13 residues. CDR1 and CDR2 (germline): MGHRA, YSYEKL. V was pared by 1 base and J by 1 base, with 4 bases between. The DNA for the CDR3 is TGCGCCAGCAGCCAAGGAACGAACACTGAAGCTTTCTTT. Translating it yields CASSQGTNTEAFF.

The J gene is TRBJ2-7, the V gene TRBV19; 10 bases match TRBD2. The V gene end was trimmed by 1 base and the J gene end by 6 bases; junction bases not matched to a gene: 9. The CDR3 extends over 16 amino acids. Germline CDR1 is LNHDA and CDR2 is SQIVND (reference sequence). The CDR3 here is CASSIATLAGLSEQYF. In nucleotides, the CDR3 is TGTGCCAGTAGTATAGCGACACTAGCGGGATTGAGCGAGCAGTACTTC.

The J gene is TRBJ1-1, the V gene TRBV28; possible D gene TRBD1, 6 bases. Germline V gene lookup returns CDR1 MDHEN and CDR2 SYDVKM. V lost 4 bases and J 4 bases, leaving 16 bases between the germline ends. There are 15 residues in the CDR3. The CDR3 region is CASSSSQGWGTEAFF. The CDR3 bases are TGTGCCAGCAGTTCCTCCCAGGGGTGGGGCACTGAAGCTTTCTTT.

The V gene is TRBV4-2, the J gene TRBJ1-1; no clear D. V dropped 1 base and J dropped 4 bases, with 10 bases sitting between them. CDR1 LGHNA and CDR2 YNFKEQ come from the germline V gene. The CDR3 length is 14 residues. Here the CDR3 reads CASSQVSEGTEAFF. DNA of the CDR3: TGTGCCAGCAGCCAAGTTTCAGAGGGCACTGAAGCTTTCTTT.

This sequence joins TRBV6-5 and TRBJ2-1; the match to TRBD1 covers 8 bases. The germline V gene encodes CDR1 MNHEY and CDR2 SVGAGI. The CDR3 has 15 amino acids. Trimming at V came to 5 bases and at J to 4 bases, leaving 7 bases not matched to a gene. CDR3 bases: TGTGCCAGCAGTCCCGGACAGGGCGGATACAATGAGCAGTTCTTC. As protein: CASSPGQGGYNEQFF.

The chain carries TRBV27 and TRBJ2-5; 13 bases agree with TRBD2. Losses at the gene ends were 3 bases for V and 4 bases for J; bases not matched to a gene: 5. CDR1 is MNHEY and CDR2 is SMNVEV in the germline V gene (reference sequence). This CDR3 has 16 amino acids. Here the CDR3 reads CASSFGLAGVGETQYF. As DNA, the CDR3 is TGTGCCAGCAGTTTTGGACTAGCGGGAGTGGGAGAGACCCAGTACTTC.

The genes are TRBV5-6 and TRBJ1-1, with D possibly matching TRBD1 (5 bases). Germline values: CDR1 SGHDT, CDR2 YYEEEE. The CDR3 is 12 residues long. Trimming cost V 3 bases and J 4 bases, with 7 bases left between them. CDR3 region: CASSWGVTEAFF. The DNA for the CDR3 is TGTGCCAGCAGCTGGGGGGTCACTGAAGCTTTCTTT.

This clone came up a few times. J is TRBJ1-2 and V is TRBV4-1; D possibly corresponds to TRBD1 (6 bases). Germline CDR1 reads MGHRA; CDR2 reads YSYEKL. CDR3 size: 14 residues. Trimming cost V 0 bases and J 4 bases, with 9 bases left between them. DNA for the CDR3: TGCGCCAGCAGCCAAGAAGGGGGGCCCTATGGCTACACCTTC. This sequence encodes CASSQEGGPYGYTF.

This clone turned up a few times. The chain couples TRBV7-9 to TRBJ2-5, with 7 bases matching TRBD2. With 3 bases clipped from V and 3 bases from J, the junction kept 1 base outside the gene matches. Germline assignment: CDR1 SEHNR and CDR2 FQNEAQ (reference sequence). There are 13 residues in the CDR3. The DNA for the CDR3 is TGTGCCAGCAGCTTCGGACTAGAAGAGACCCAGTACTTC. Protein sequence: CASSFGLEETQYF.

This clone occurred once. The chain uses TRBV18 and TRBJ2-1; D is ambiguous. The V and J ends lost 6 bases and 5 bases respectively, with 8 bases between them. The germline gives CDR1 KGHSH, CDR2 LQKENI. The CDR3 has 12 amino acids. The CDR3 protein is CASSLDDNEQFF. The CDR3 DNA reads TGTGCCAGCTCCCTGGACGACAATGAGCAGTTCTTC.

The chain recombines TRBV7-9 with TRBJ2-5; no definite D call. Germline CDR1 reads SEHNR; CDR2 reads FQNEAQ (reference sequence). V was trimmed by 1 base and J by 2 bases, leaving 5 bases between them. This CDR3 contains 13 residues. The CDR3 DNA sequence: TGTGCCAGCAGCTTAGAGTTTCAAGAGACCCAGTACTTC. Amino acid sequence: CASSLEFQETQYF. Full variable domain (outside the CDR3, taken from reference TRBV7-9 and TRBJ2-5): DTGVSQNPRHKITKRGQNVTFRCDPISEHNRLYWYRQTLGQGPEFLTYFQNEAQLEKSRLLSDRFSAERPKGSFSTLEIQRTEQGDSAMYLCASSLEFQETQYFGPGTRLLVL.

This sequence joins TRBV9 and TRBJ2-5; D is uncertain. The CDR3 loop spans 15 amino acids. Germline values: CDR1 SGDLS, CDR2 YYNGEE. The V and J ends lost 0 bases and 5 bases respectively, with 14 bases between them. The CDR3 DNA follows: TGTGCCAGCAGCGTAGGCCTATCTGCAAGCGAGACCCAGTACTTC. It translates to CASSVGLSASETQYF.

The chain employs TRBV7-9 and TRBJ2-2, with a tentative D call TRBD1 (5 bases). There are 15 residues in the CDR3. Germline V lookup: CDR1 SEHNR, CDR2 FQNEAQ (reference sequence). V lost 5 bases and J lost 2, with 12 bases in between. Here the CDR3 DNA reads TGTGCCAGCAGCGCAATTCAGGGAAACACCGGGGAGCTGTTTTTT. As protein: CASSAIQGNTGELFF. Full variable domain (remainder filled in from reference TRBV7-9 and TRBJ2-2): DTGVSQNPRHKITKRGQNVTFRCDPISEHNRLYWYRQTLGQGPEFLTYFQNEAQLEKSRLLSDRFSAERPKGSFSTLEIQRTEQGDSAMYLCASSAIQGNTGELFFGEGSRLTVL.

V and J are TRBV4-2 and TRBJ2-1; 11 bases are a match to TRBD2. Germline V lookup: CDR1 LGHNA, CDR2 YNFKEQ. Trimming removed 4 bases from V and 3 bases from J; junction bases left unmatched: 2. This CDR3 comprises 15 residues. This CDR3 reads CASSPGLAGYNEQFF. Here the CDR3 DNA reads TGTGCCAGCAGCCCTGGACTAGCGGGCTACAATGAGCAGTTCTTC.

This chain joins TRBV6-1 and TRBJ2-7; 8 bases align to TRBD2. CDR1 and CDR2 from the germline V gene are MNHNS and SASEGT. Losses at the gene ends were 6 bases for V and 3 bases for J; bases not matched to a gene: 1. CDR3 length: 12 amino acids. The CDR3 is CASSAGGYEQYV. In DNA, the CDR3 is TGTGCCAGCAGCGCGGGGGGCTACGAGCAGTACGTC.

V is TRBV7-6 and J is TRBJ2-1; 8 bases line up with TRBD1. Germline loops: CDR1 SGHVS, CDR2 FNYEAQ. The CDR3 runs to 16 residues. The V segment lost 4 bases and the J segment 1 base; nucleotides outside the gene matches: 6. The CDR3 loop reads CASSSLWTGSYNEQFF. DNA of the CDR3: TGTGCCAGCAGCTCCCTATGGACAGGGTCCTACAATGAGCAGTTCTTC. Full variable domain (remainder filled in from reference TRBV7-6 and TRBJ2-1): GAGVSQSPRYKVTKRGQDVALRCDPISGHVSLYWYRQALGQGPEFLTYFNYEAQQDKSGLPNDRFSAERPEGSISTLTIQRTEQRDSAMYRCASSSLWTGSYNEQFFGPGTRLTVL.

The chain recombines TRBV5-6 with TRBJ1-2, with D unclear. The CDR3 contains 14 residues. Germline V gives CDR1 SGHDT, CDR2 YYEEEE. Trimming cost V 0 bases and J 6 bases, with 12 bases left between them. The CDR3: CASSLGADTDGYTF. CDR3 bases: TGTGCCAGCAGCTTGGGAGCAGATACAGATGGCTACACCTTC. The full variable domain, in which reference TRBV5-6 and TRBJ1-2 provide the parts outside the CDR3, is DAGVTQSPTHLIKTRGQQVTLRCSPKSGHDTVSWYQQALGQGPQFIFQYYEEEERQRGNFPDRFSGHQFPNYSSELNVNALLLGDSALYLCASSLGADTDGYTFGSGTRLTVV.